The entry that follows covers one TCR beta chain sequence. These data originate in a study of OX40 agonist ivuxolimab in advanced cancers. Sequencing was performed with immunoSEQ multiplex PCR; in TCRdb, only in-frame clones are kept and a portion is missing. The profile shows fewer than 110,000 clones, under 95% of them singletons. Looked up from germline, CDR1 is LNHDA and CDR2 is SQIVND (reference sequence). This CDR3 is built from 16 residues. Trimming took 4 bases from V and 3 from J, leaving 15 bases between them. The sequenced sample was CD4+ or CD8+ T cells sorted from blood, obtained in a trial of the OX40 agonist ivuxolimab. The chain carries TRBV19 and TRBJ2-2; unclear D gene. The sequence was obtained from an adult with an advanced solid tumor such as melanoma, head and neck, liver or kidney cancer. CDR3 DNA: TGTGCCAGTAGTAACACACCGGTACGGGACACCGGGGAGCTGTTTTTT. Residues: CASSNTPVRDTGELFF.